A single sample gave rise to the 9 T cell receptor beta chains below, sequenced in a study of OX40 agonist ivuxolimab in advanced cancers. Produced via immunoSEQ multiplex PCR; TCRdb's table is partial and in-frame only. The table includes more than 10,000 clones, about four fifths detected once. Here the sequenced sample was CD4+ or CD8+ T cells sorted from blood, taken in a trial of the OX40 agonist ivuxolimab. These receptors originate from an adult with an advanced solid tumor such as melanoma, head and neck, liver or kidney cancer.

The genes are TRBV5-1 and TRBJ2-2; no clear D gene. The V end lost 0 bases, the J end lost 5 bases, and 5 bases lay between the germline ends. Germline values: CDR1 SGHRS, CDR2 YFSETQ. This CDR3 is 13 amino acids long. As DNA, the CDR3 is TGCGCCAGCAGCTTGGAAGGGACCGGGGAGCTGTTTTTT. Translation gives CASSLEGTGELFF.

The V gene is TRBV2, the J gene TRBJ2-7; D uncertain. The V and J ends lost 4 bases and 2 bases respectively, with 6 bases between them. Germline lookup yields CDR1 SNHLY and CDR2 FYNNEI. CDR3 length: 12 residues. CDR3 in amino acids: CASSGTTYEQYF. In DNA, the CDR3 is TGTGCCAGCAGTGGGACCACCTACGAGCAGTACTTC.

This clone counts as medium-sized. This chain uses TRBV5-1 with TRBJ2-3; tentatively, D is TRBD1 or TRBD2 (5 bases each). The V end was cut by 0 bases, the J end by 5 bases, with 10 bases between. The CDR3 is 14 amino acids. The V gene's germline CDR1 is SGHRS and CDR2 YFSETQ. As DNA, the CDR3 is TGCGCCAGCAGCTTGGGTGGGACGAGAGATACGCAGTATTTT. This encodes CASSLGGTRDTQYF. The variable domain in full, with the rest retrieved from reference TRBV5-1 and TRBJ2-3, is KAGVTQTPRYLIKTRGQQVTLSCSPISGHRSVSWYQQTPGQGLQFLFEYFSETQRNKGNFPGRFSGRQFSNSRSEMNVSTLELGDSALYLCASSLGGTRDTQYFGPGTRLTVL.

The J gene is TRBJ2-4, the V gene TRBV2; 7 bases line up with TRBD1. Germline V gene lookup returns CDR1 SNHLY and CDR2 FYNNEI. V gave up 6 bases and J gave up 4 bases; unmatched junction bases: 6. CDR3 size: 14 residues. Here the CDR3 reads CASSPGQMKNIQYF. For the CDR3, the DNA is TGTGCCAGCAGCCCGGGACAGATGAAAAACATTCAGTACTTC.

The chain uses TRBV29-1 and TRBJ2-3; maybe TRBD2 (7 bases). V was pared by 3 bases and J by 0 bases, with 16 bases between. The CDR3 loop spans 16 amino acids. From germline, CDR1 is SQVTM and CDR2 ANQGSEA. The CDR3: CSVDPGASGSTDTQYF. The CDR3 DNA reads TGCAGCGTTGATCCAGGGGCTAGCGGTAGCACAGATACGCAGTATTTT.

The chain carries TRBV7-9 and TRBJ2-4; D is unresolved. The germline V gene has CDR1 SEHNR and CDR2 FQNEAQ (reference sequence). The V and J ends lost 1 base and 4 bases respectively, with 17 bases between them. CDR3 length: 17 amino acids. The CDR3 sequence is CASSLEPNKDGKNIQYF. As DNA, the CDR3 is TGTGCCAGCAGCTTAGAACCAAATAAAGACGGGAAAAACATTCAGTACTTC.

The chain combines TRBV19 with TRBJ2-1, with D unclear. The CDR3 length is 13 residues. Germline V gene lookup returns CDR1 LNHDA and CDR2 SQIVND (reference sequence). V was trimmed by 1 base and J by 5 bases, leaving 6 bases between them. The CDR3 region is CASSIALDNEQFF. The CDR3, as DNA: TGTGCCAGTAGTATAGCCCTGGACAATGAGCAGTTCTTC.

The rearrangement uses TRBV4-3 and TRBJ1-1; maybe TRBD1 (6 bases). The germline V and J ends were trimmed by 0 bases and 0 bases, with 11 bases remaining between them. CDR1 and CDR2 from the germline V gene are LGHNA and YSLEER. The CDR3 is 16 residues long. CDR3 sequence (DNA): TGCGCCAGCAGCCAAGATGGGGGGGCACTGAACACTGAAGCTTTCTTT. It translates to CASSQDGGALNTEAFF.

This chain uses TRBV5-6 with TRBJ2-1; 8 bases are shared with TRBD2. The CDR3 runs 16 residues. Germline trimming cut 0 bases from V and 3 bases from J; bases unmatched to any gene: 5. Germline CDR1 is SGHDT and CDR2 is YYEEEE. The CDR3 nucleotides are TGTGCCAGCAGCTTGGCCAGCGGGAGTTTCTACAATGAGCAGTTCTTC. It is translated as CASSLASGSFYNEQFF.